The clone carrying this T cell receptor (beta chain) was seen a single time. The junction departs from the called germline gene at one end, perhaps through a read error. The data were produced by immunoSEQ multiplex PCR, yet TCRdb's version contains in-frame clones alone and is incomplete. The sample includes roughly 290,000 clones, about nine tenths seen only once; the top ten take about 1.7%. Participant-given clinical history determined each cohort assignment. The recovered donors of Cohort 3 showed two negative PCRs, clearance, or symptom resolution. The sample is drawn from a study of blood T cell repertoires in COVID-19. Looking at the study overall: Italy, Spain and the United States were the sources of the convalescent and acute COVID-19 samples.

The CDR3 covers 15 residues. CDR1 SEHNR and CDR2 FQNEAQ come from the germline V gene (reference sequence). The chain combines TRBV7-9 with TRBJ1-2; a weak D match, TRBD1 (5 bases). The sequenced sample was PBMCs or T cells enriched from blood (not recorded which). The clonotype originates from a woman in her thirties or forties who had recovered from COVID-19. CDR3 loop: CASSLLGQGNDGYTF. The CDR3 coding sequence is TGTGCCAGCAGCTTATTAGGGCAGGGTAACGATGGCTACACCTTC.